The sequence of this T cell receptor (beta chain) was determined in a study of CD8 T cells in ankylosing spondylitis. Worth noting for this clonotype: Antigen unknown.

This CDR3 region has 11 residues. Trimming removed 4 bases from V and 2 bases from J, with 5 bases in between. Germline V gives CDR1 DFQATT, CDR2 SNEGSKA (reference sequence). 5'-RACE, quantitative and with molecular barcodes, yielded the TCR beta libraries. From the 5' RACE reads, TCRdb called clonotypes with MiXCR, one entry per CDR3 protein. Seen here are fewer than 500,000 distinct CDR3 sequences, roughly a quarter observed once, and the top ten hold roughly 0.8%. Study conclusions and caveats: A motif of 7 to 9 highly homologous TCR beta variants was seen as apparently characteristic of ankylosing spondylitis blood. Earlier reports found some motif variants in synovial fluid and blood in reactive arthritis. Relatively scarce in peripheral blood, disease-linked clones were CD8+.

This receptor was identified in a male donor with ankylosing spondylitis. V is TRBV20-1 and J is TRBJ2-5; D remains unclear. What was sequenced was blood, either unsorted or a sorted T cell fraction (not recorded which). The chain's CDR3 is CSANGQETQYF. In DNA form, the CDR3 reads TGCAGTGCTAACGGGCAAGAGACCCAGTACTTC.